The rows below give T cell receptor beta chains drawn from one sample of a study of blood T cell repertoires in COVID-19. Repertoires were generated with immunoSEQ multiplex PCR, while TCRdb's copy carries only in-frame clones and drops some. The sample contains 200,000 to 300,000 clones, 80% to 90% of which appear only once. The sequenced sample consisted of PBMCs or T cells enriched from blood (not recorded which). The origin of the receptors is a man aged 35-49 years who had recovered from COVID-19. Each CDR3 is given with its conserved first and last residue. D genes are given only for firm matches. Size is stated for part of the rows, as once, few or many counts, or as a class when the clone is expanded.

TGTGCCACCAGTGGGGCAGTAATTGGCAATGAGCAGTTCTTC | CATSGAVIGNEQFF | NA | TRBJ2-1 | TRBV24-1 | NA
TGTGCCAGCAGCTTAAGGGCAGGGGGCAAGTTCTCTGGCTACACCTTC | CASSLRAGGKFSGYTF | TRBD1 | TRBJ1-2 | TRBV7-3 | NA
TGCGCCAGCAGTGGGACAGTCGGTACTGAAGCTTTCTTT | CASSGTVGTEAFF | NA | TRBJ1-1 | TRBV10-1 | few
TGTGCCAGCAGGAACAGCGGGAGCTACGAGCAGTACTTC | CASRNSGSYEQYF | TRBD2 | TRBJ2-7 | TRBV11-1 | NA
TGTGCCAGCAGCTTTTTGCGGGGGCCCCCTGAGCAGTTCTTC | CASSFLRGPPEQFF | NA | TRBJ2-1 | TRBV7-2 | NA
TGTGCCAGTAGTGCCGGGACAGGGAATTCCTACAATGAGCAGTTCTTC | CASSAGTGNSYNEQFF | TRBD1 | TRBJ2-1 | TRBV19 | few
TGCGCCAGCAGTCAGACATGGGGGACAGGGAACAATCAGCCCCAGCATTTT | CASSQTWGTGNNQPQHF | TRBD1 | TRBJ1-5 | TRBV23-1 | few
TGTGCCACCAGCGCCAGGGAACCCTACGAGCAGTACTTC | CATSAREPYEQYF | NA | TRBJ2-7 | TRBV15 | NA
TGTGCCAGCAGCTATTCTAGCGGGGGGACTACCGGGGAGCTGTTTTTT | CASSYSSGGTTGELFF | TRBD2 | TRBJ2-2 | TRBV7-6 | NA
TGTGCCAGCAGCCAACAGGGGATTGTACAGAACAATGAGCAGTTCTTC | CASSQQGIVQNNEQFF | TRBD1 | TRBJ2-1 | TRBV7-9 | NA
TGCGCCAGCAGCCCATACTTCTTCACTGAAGCTTTCTTT | CASSPYFFTEAFF | NA | TRBJ1-1 | TRBV4-1 | few
TGTGCCAGCAGCGTGGGACAGGGGCCTTCACCCCTCCACTTT | CASSVGQGPSPLHF | TRBD1 | TRBJ1-6 | TRBV9 | few
TGTGCCAGCAGTCTAAGGGAGACTGAAGCTTTCTTT | CASSLRETEAFF | NA | TRBJ1-1 | TRBV28 | NA
TGTGCCAGCAGTACTGGGACAGGGGGCAACGAGCAGTACTTC | CASSTGTGGNEQYF | TRBD1 | TRBJ2-7 | TRBV27 | few
TGTGCCACCAGCGCTAGCGGGAGAGGTACCACCGGGGAGCTGTTTTTT | CATSASGRGTTGELFF | TRBD2 | TRBJ2-2 | TRBV15 | once
TGTGCCAGCAGCGGGACTAGCGGATACTCCTACAATGAGCAGTTCTTC | CASSGTSGYSYNEQFF | TRBD2 | TRBJ2-1 | TRBV6-4 | once
TGCGCCAGCAGCAGTGGGGACAGGGTCGGGTTTAACTATGGCTACACCTTC | CASSSGDRVGFNYGYTF | TRBD1 | TRBJ1-2 | TRBV5-1 | NA
TGTGCCAGTAGTAGATACCGGGACAGGGTGGTTGGCAATCAGCCCCAGCATTTT | CASSRYRDRVVGNQPQHF | TRBD1 | TRBJ1-5 | TRBV19 | NA
TGTGCCAGCAGCCATTTTGGGGCGAGGTCATACGAGCAGTACTTC | CASSHFGARSYEQYF | NA | TRBJ2-7 | TRBV3-1/TRBV3-2 | NA
TGTGCCACCCCCCCGACAGACTCTGGAAACACCATATATTTT | CATPPTDSGNTIYF | NA | TRBJ1-3 | TRBV7-9 | NA
TGTGCCAGCAGCGCCTTTACTAGCGGGAGTAACAATGAGCAGTTCTTC | CASSAFTSGSNNEQFF | TRBD2 | TRBJ2-1 | TRBV9 | NA
TGTGCCAGCAGCTATGAACAGGGAGGGATCACAGATACGCAGTATTTT | CASSYEQGGITDTQYF | NA | TRBJ2-3 | TRBV13 | NA
TGTGCCAGCAGCTTATTGCGGACAGAGAACACCGGGGAGCTGTTTTTT | CASSLLRTENTGELFF | NA | TRBJ2-2 | TRBV7-3 | NA
TGCGCCAGCAGTGTGTTGAGTGGGAGCTCCGAGCAGTACTTC | CASSVLSGSSEQYF | NA | TRBJ2-7 | TRBV10-2 | NA
TGTGCCAGCAGCTTCCAAACAGGGATCCCCTACGAGCAGTACTTC | CASSFQTGIPYEQYF | NA | TRBJ2-7 | TRBV5-8 | NA
TGTGCCAGCAGCCAAGGGTCGGCAGGTGGTGGAAACACCATATATTTT | CASSQGSAGGGNTIYF | NA | TRBJ1-3 | TRBV3-1/TRBV3-2 | NA
TGTGCCAGCAGCGGTCAGACAGTAGATAATTCACCCCTCCACTTT | CASSGQTVDNSPLHF | NA | TRBJ1-6 | TRBV9 | NA
TGTGCCAGCAGCTTAGATATCGCTGAAGCTTTCTTT | CASSLDIAEAFF | NA | TRBJ1-1 | TRBV7-9 | NA
TGCGCCAGCAGCTTGGGACGACAGGGATACTACAATGAGCAGTTCTTC | CASSLGRQGYYNEQFF | TRBD1 | TRBJ2-1 | TRBV5-1 | NA
TGTGCCAGCAGTCGATCGCGGGGTTGGGGCGCTGAAGCTTTCTTT | CASSRSRGWGAEAFF | NA | TRBJ1-1 | TRBV5-4 | NA
TGTGCCAGTACGGGACAGCGGAACTATGGCTACACCTTC | CASTGQRNYGYTF | TRBD1 | TRBJ1-2 | TRBV2 | once
TGTGCCAGCAGTAGCGGGACTTATGGCTACACCTTC | CASSSGTYGYTF | NA | TRBJ1-2 | TRBV7-8 | NA
TGTGCCAGCAGCTTATCGGGGACTAGCGGGGGGTGGAGGGGCACAGATACGCAGTATTTT | CASSLSGTSGGWRGTDTQYF | TRBD2 | TRBJ2-3 | TRBV7-3 | NA
TGTGCCAGCAGCCCCGCAGGAGCGGGACTCTACGAGCAGTACTTC | CASSPAGAGLYEQYF | TRBD2 | TRBJ2-7 | TRBV14 | NA
TGTGCCAGCAGCTTATATACACAGGGGAATCAGCCCCAGCATTTT | CASSLYTQGNQPQHF | TRBD1 | TRBJ1-5 | TRBV7-8 | NA
TGTGCCAGCAGCCCCCTAGGGACAGGGAAAAATGAAAAACTGTTTTTT | CASSPLGTGKNEKLFF | TRBD1 | TRBJ1-4 | TRBV7-8 | NA
TGTGCCAGCAGCCAAGGATGGACAGGGGAATACGAGCAGTACTTC | CASSQGWTGEYEQYF | TRBD1 | TRBJ2-7 | TRBV3-1/TRBV3-2 | NA
TGTGCCAGCAGTTCGGGTTCCTACGAGCAGTACTTC | CASSSGSYEQYF | NA | TRBJ2-7 | TRBV27 | NA
TGCGCCACCGGCGAGACAGGGGACAGCACAGATACGCAGTATTTT | CATGETGDSTDTQYF | TRBD1 | TRBJ2-3 | TRBV10-2 | NA
TGTGCCAGCAGCTTAGTTGGGCAGAACAATGAGCAGTTCTTC | CASSLVGQNNEQFF | NA | TRBJ2-1 | TRBV7-6 | few
TGTGCCAGCAGCCTGGAGAGCTCCTATAATTCACCCCTCCACTTT | CASSLESSYNSPLHF | NA | TRBJ1-6 | TRBV7-6 | NA
TGTGCCAGTAGTATAGAAGCGCCGGGGAAACTCACAGATACGCAGTATTTT | CASSIEAPGKLTDTQYF | NA | TRBJ2-3 | TRBV19 | NA
TGTGCCAGTTCGCGAGGGACTAGCGGGGAGACCCAGTACTTC | CASSRGTSGETQYF | TRBD2 | TRBJ2-5 | TRBV27 | NA
TGTGCCAGTAGTATCCCGGGACTAGCGGGAGCGGCCACCGGGGAGCTGTTTTTT | CASSIPGLAGAATGELFF | TRBD2 | TRBJ2-2 | TRBV19 | NA
TGTGCCAGCAGCTTAGCGCAGGGGGCGGAACAGTACTTC | CASSLAQGAEQYF | TRBD1 | TRBJ2-7 | TRBV11-1 | NA